This T cell receptor beta chain was profiled in a study of control samples from healthy donors and cancer patients. Clones were sequenced by immunoSEQ multiplex PCR, and TCRdb holds only the in-frame ones, with some missing. The sample records around 83,000 clones, approximately 93% being singletons. Germline V gives CDR1 SGHVS, CDR2 FNYEAQ. The CDR3 consists of 17 residues. Trimming left V 5 bases short and J 0 bases short, with 17 bases between. The receptor was isolated from a woman in her thirties or forties with lung cancer. V and J are TRBV7-6 and TRBJ1-5; the D is unclear. The sequenced sample was PBMCs. CDR3 coding DNA: TGTGCCAGCAGCCCTAGTCCATCGCACGGTAGCAATCAGCCCCAGCATTTT. This codes for CASSPSPSHGSNQPQHF.